These T cell receptor beta chains were read from a single sample in a study of early T cells in non-severe SARS-CoV-2 infection. TCRdb passed the 5' RACE reads through MiXCR, listing each CDR3 protein once. The data contain about 48,000 distinct CDR3 sequences, 6.2% of them seen just once; the ten biggest clones take up about 7%. Sequenced here: whole blood, sampled at baseline. The receptors were gathered from an adult who was a healthcare worker with PCR-confirmed SARS-CoV-2 infection or an uninfected control (not recorded which). The CDR3 runs from the conserved cysteine through the conserved F or W. A D gene is named only where the DNA matches it firmly. Clone size is shown for a subset of rows, as once, few, many or a class of expanded clone.

v_gene	j_gene	len	abundance	d_gene	CDR3nt	CDR3aa
TRBV4-1	TRBJ1-2	13	many	.	TGCGCCAGCAGCCAAGATCTCAACTATGGCTACACCTTC	CASSQDLNYGYTF
TRBV12-3/TRBV12-4	TRBJ2-1	14	.	TRBD2	TGTGCCAGCCCCCGGACTAGCGGGAGAAATGAGCAGTTCTTC	CASPRTSGRNEQFF
TRBV7-9	TRBJ2-1	17	many	.	TGTGCCAGCAGCCTCCCTGGCTCTAGGGGCTCCTACAATGAGCAGTTCTTC	CASSLPGSRGSYNEQFF
TRBV7-2	TRBJ2-7	13	many	.	TGTGCCAGCAGCTTTAAGCAGATGGGGGAGCAGTACTTC	CASSFKQMGEQYF
TRBV7-3	TRBJ2-2	15	many	.	TGTGCCAGCAGCTTAACGGCGCAGGGGTCCGGGGAGCTGTTTTTT	CASSLTAQGSGELFF
TRBV10-2	TRBJ1-2	13	.	TRBD1	TGCGCCAGCAGCGCTGGGACAGCTTATGGCTACACCTTC	CASSAGTAYGYTF
TRBV27	TRBJ2-5	15	.	.	TGTGCCAGCAGTTTAAGTCCTCGGGGGCGAGAGACCCAGTACTTC	CASSLSPRGRETQYF
TRBV5-1	TRBJ2-1	12	many	.	TGCGCCAGCAGCTTATCCGTGGGCGAGCAGTTCTTC	CASSLSVGEQFF
TRBV6-5	TRBJ2-5	14	few	.	TGTGCCAGCAGGGAACCAGGAGCCGGGGAGACCCAGTACTTC	CASREPGAGETQYF
TRBV7-8	TRBJ2-1	13	few	.	TGTGCCAGCAGCTTAGATCGGATAAATGAGCAGTTCTTC	CASSLDRINEQFF
TRBV6-2/TRBV6-3	TRBJ2-1	17	few	TRBD2	TGTGCCAGCAGTAGACCTTCTTTGGGACTAGCGCCCGGTGAGCAGTTCTTC	CASSRPSLGLAPGEQFF
TRBV3-1	TRBJ2-7	15	many	.	TGTGCCAGCAGCCAAGACGGGTTCGGCCCGTACGAGCAGTACTTC	CASSQDGFGPYEQYF
TRBV11-1	TRBJ2-5	13	.	.	TGTGCCAGCAGTCAATCATCTAGGGAGACCCAGTACTTC	CASSQSSRETQYF
TRBV7-9	TRBJ1-1	16	many	TRBD1	TGTGCCAGCAGCTTATCGGTTGTGGACAGGGATGATGGGGCTTTCTTT	CASSLSVVDRDDGAFF
TRBV20-1	TRBJ2-5	15	.	TRBD1	TGCAGTGCCCTGGGCCGGGACAGGGTCCGGGAGACCCAGTACTTC	CSALGRDRVRETQYF
TRBV6-5	TRBJ2-5	14	.	.	TGTGCCAGCAGTTCGGCGGATTACCAAGAGACCCAGTACTTC	CASSSADYQETQYF
TRBV4-3	TRBJ2-7	17	few	TRBD2	TGCGCCAGCAGCCAAGATAGAGAAACTAGCGGTTCCTACGAGCAGTACTTC	CASSQDRETSGSYEQYF
TRBV12-3/TRBV12-4	TRBJ2-1	15	few	.	TGTGCCAGCAGGAGTTCGGGAGACCTCTACAATGAGCAGTTCTTC	CASRSSGDLYNEQFF
TRBV12-3/TRBV12-4	TRBJ2-1	16	few	TRBD2	TGTGCCAGCACCTCCGGGACCCTAGCGGGACCGTATGAGCAGTTCTTC	CASTSGTLAGPYEQFF
TRBV7-9	TRBJ2-5	16	few	TRBD2	TGTGCCAGCAGCGGCCCCTCTAGCGGGAGGGAGGAGACCCAGTACTTC	CASSGPSSGREETQYF
TRBV19	TRBJ2-3	12	many	.	TGTGCCAGCCGCGACATAACAGATACGCAGTATTTT	CASRDITDTQYF
TRBV7-2	TRBJ2-2	13	.	.	TGTGCCAGCAGCGAGCGTCGGAGAGGGGAGCTGTTTTTT	CASSERRRGELFF
TRBV24-1	TRBJ2-3	14	many	.	TGTGCCACCAGAGGACCGGGACGGGCAGATACGCAGTATTTT	CATRGPGRADTQYF
TRBV6-6	TRBJ2-7	15	many	.	TGTGCCAGCAGGTACCTGTCGCCCAGATCCTACGAGCAGTACTTC	CASRYLSPRSYEQYF
TRBV7-6	TRBJ2-3	16	many	TRBD2	TGTGCCAGCAGCGGCGGGACTAGCGGTGCTGAGGATACGCAGTATTTT	CASSGGTSGAEDTQYF